This entry concerns a single T cell receptor (beta chain). These data come from a study of cytomegalovirus exposure and HLA in healthy donors. PCR amplification relied on 60 Vbeta primers (plus 13 Jbeta primers). TCRdb's table, derived via immunoSEQ multiplex PCR, lists solely in-frame clones and lacks some. This sample has 65,000 to 90,000 clones, with 86% found just once. Trimming cost V 5 bases and J 0 bases, with 9 bases left between them. The CDR3 length is 14 residues. Germline CDR1 reads MDHEN; CDR2 reads SYDVKM. This chain uses TRBV28 with TRBJ2-3; unclear D gene. The sequence was collected from a woman aged 25 to 45 in good health and CMV-seronegative. Sequenced: PBMCs. CDR3 sequence: CASSRSPSTDTQYF. The CDR3 nucleotides read TGTGCCAGCAGTCGGAGTCCCAGCACAGATACGCAGTATTTT.